The clone carrying this T cell receptor (beta chain) showed up just a few times. The CDR3 loop spans 16 amino acids. V was clipped by 3 bases and J by 3 bases; unmatched bases: 6. Germline values: CDR1 SGDLS, CDR2 YYNGEE. This specimen comes from a study of blood T cells in healthy people across ages. Study-level background: About one barcoded beta molecule was captured per two T cells (by template switching).

The use of a sample-barcoded 5' primer and a J-beta primer mix characterized a second PCR of 7 to 11 cycles. TCRdb independently ran MiXCR on the 5' RACE reads; one entry per CDR3 protein. This sample has nearly 800,000 distinct CDR3 sequences, with around three fifths found just once. The chain links TRBV9 to TRBJ2-3, with 11 bases fitting TRBD2. The specimen sequenced was blood. The sequence derives from a man aged 35 to 55 in good health. The CDR3 coding sequence is TGTGCCAGCAGCGCCGGGACTAGCGGATTAACAGATACGCAGTATTTT. Amino acids: CASSAGTSGLTDTQYF.